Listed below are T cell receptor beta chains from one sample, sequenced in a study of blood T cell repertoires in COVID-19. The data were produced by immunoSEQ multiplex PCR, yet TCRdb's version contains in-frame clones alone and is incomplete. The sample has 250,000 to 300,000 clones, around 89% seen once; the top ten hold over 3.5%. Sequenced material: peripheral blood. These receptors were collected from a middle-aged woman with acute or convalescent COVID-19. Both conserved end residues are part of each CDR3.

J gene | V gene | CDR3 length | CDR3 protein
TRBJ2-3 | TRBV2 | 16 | CASSEFEDFSTDTQYF
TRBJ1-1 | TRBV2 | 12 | CASTQGATEAFF
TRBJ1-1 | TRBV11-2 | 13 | CASSLGLNTEAFF
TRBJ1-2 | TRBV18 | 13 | CASSPGGEYGYTF
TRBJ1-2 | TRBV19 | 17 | CASSTIGQAGRWHGYTF
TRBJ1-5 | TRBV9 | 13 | CASSQDSYQPQHF
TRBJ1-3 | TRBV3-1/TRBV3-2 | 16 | CASSQAPGQPQGTIYF
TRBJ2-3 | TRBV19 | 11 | CASLGGDTQYF
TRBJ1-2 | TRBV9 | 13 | CASSGGSGNGYTF
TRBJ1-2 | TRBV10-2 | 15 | CASRTTDRGPGGYTF
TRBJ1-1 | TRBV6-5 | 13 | CASSRTGGTEAFF
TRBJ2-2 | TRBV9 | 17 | CASSPLQGAPNTGELFF
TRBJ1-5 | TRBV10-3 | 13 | CAISETGNQPQHF
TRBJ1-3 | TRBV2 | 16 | CASSGEQGAGGNTIYF
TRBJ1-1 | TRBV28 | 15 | CASSLGTGLNTEAFF
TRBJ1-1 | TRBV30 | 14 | CAWSVLTGDTEAFF
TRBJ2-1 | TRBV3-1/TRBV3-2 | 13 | CASSQGAGDEQFF
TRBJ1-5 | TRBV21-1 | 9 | CALYQPQHF
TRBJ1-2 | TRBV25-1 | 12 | CASSEGTGRYTF
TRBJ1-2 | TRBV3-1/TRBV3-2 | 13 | CASSRDRTYGYTF
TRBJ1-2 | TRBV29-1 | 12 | CSVDRGNYGYTF
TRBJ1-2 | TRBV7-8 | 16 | CASLAWVGTGSYGYTF
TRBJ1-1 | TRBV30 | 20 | CAWSVDRGRGLRPQNTEAFF
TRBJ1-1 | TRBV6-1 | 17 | CASSEGGAGRPDTEAFF
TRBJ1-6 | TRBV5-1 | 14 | CASSFDRGGSPLHF
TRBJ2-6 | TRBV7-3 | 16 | CASSMRRASGANVLTF
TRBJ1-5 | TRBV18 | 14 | CASSVRQGNQPQHF
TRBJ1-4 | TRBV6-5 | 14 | CASSFLTGNEKLFF
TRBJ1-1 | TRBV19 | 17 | CASSITWDSDMNTEAFF
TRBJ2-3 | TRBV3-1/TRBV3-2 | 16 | CASSRRASPSTDTQYF
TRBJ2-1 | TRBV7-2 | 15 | CASSLGGTGHNEQFF